Each of the 17 T cell receptor beta chains below was sequenced from the same sample in a study of T cells in Graves' hyperthyroidism and ophthalmopathy (dated by TCRdb to about 2019). The protocol used for the library was multiplex PCR. TCRdb shows the sequencer as Illumina HiSeq 2000. Amplification of TCR beta CDR3 regions was carried out from RNA transcripts. A first-round RT-PCR of the TCR CDR3 used the HTBI primer set with the Qiagen OneStep RT-PCR kit. TCRdb cleaned the public reads at Q25 with fastp, built clones with MiXCR and kept in-frame beta chains. Under each unique CDR3 protein, matching rows form one entry showing the most common genes and DNA. The sample table contains 300,000 to 450,000 distinct CDR3 sequences; only one count was recorded for roughly 15% of them. Around 35% of the sample is held by the ten biggest clonotypes. The sequencing sample was made of blood. The receptors shown here come from a woman aged 25 to 45 with Graves' hyperthyroidism that later progressed to Graves' ophthalmopathy.

This clonotype was counted many times. The genes are TRBV6-1 and TRBJ2-2; 11 bases line up with TRBD2. The V segment lost 8 bases and the J segment 6 bases; nucleotides outside the gene matches: 2. Germline V gene sequence: CDR1 MNHNS, CDR2 SASEGT. This CDR3 comprises 13 residues. CDR3 coding DNA: TGTGCCAGCTTTAGCGGGGGGGCCGGGGAGCTGTTTTTT. Its translation is CASFSGGAGELFF.

V usage is TRBV28 and J usage is TRBJ1-3; D is undetermined. Germline V gene data show CDR1 as MDHEN and CDR2 as SYDVKM. This CDR3 comprises 16 residues. The germline V and J ends were trimmed by 5 bases and 3 bases, with 17 bases remaining between them. This CDR3 reads CASSDPRGRNGNTIYF. The DNA of the CDR3 is TGTGCCAGCAGTGATCCTCGGGGTAGAAATGGAAACACCATATATTTT.

This clonotype was seen ten or more times. CDR3 loop: CAWTEGDEQFF. The CDR3 DNA reads as TGTGCCTGGACCGAAGGCGATGAGCAGTTCTTC. V usage is TRBV30 and J usage is TRBJ2-1; D is ambiguous. The germline V gene encodes CDR1 GTSNPN and CDR2 SVGIG (reference sequence). The CDR3 extends over 11 amino acids. The V and J ends lost 4 bases and 8 bases respectively, with 9 bases between them.

This clonotype showed up many times. The rearrangement joins TRBV28 to TRBJ2-1; D is tentatively TRBD1 or TRBD2 (6 bases each). CDR1 is MDHEN, CDR2 SYDVKM, per germline. V lost 7 bases and J lost 9, with 22 bases in between. There are 15 residues in the CDR3. CDR3 region: CASTAGRGRGGEQFF. In DNA form, the CDR3 reads TGTGCCAGCACCGCGGGCCGGGGGCGTGGGGGTGAGCAGTTCTTC.

The table lists this clonotype with many counts. This chain links TRBV27 with TRBJ1-2; D remains unclear. V lost 0 bases and J 2 bases, leaving 7 bases between the germline ends. This CDR3 region has 14 residues. Germline CDR1 and CDR2: MNHEY and SMNVEV (reference sequence). The CDR3 region is CASSLSGINYGYTF. CDR3 nucleotide sequence: TGTGCCAGCAGTTTATCAGGGATAAACTATGGCTACACCTTC.

This clonotype has ten or more counts. The CDR3 region is CASSPPGETQYF. CDR3 in DNA: TGTGCCAGCAGCCCCCCCGGAGAGACCCAGTACTTC. The rearrangement links TRBV7-2 to TRBJ2-5; D gene uncertain. The CDR3 is 12 amino acids. V lost 5 bases, J lost 4 bases, and 8 bases lay in between. The germline CDR1 and CDR2 sequences are SGHTA and FQGNSA.

There are a few counts of this clonotype. The chain employs TRBV12-5 and TRBJ2-5; no clear D gene. The germline V gene has CDR1 LGHNT and CDR2 FRNRAP. The germline V and J ends were trimmed by 5 bases and 0 bases, with 10 bases remaining between them. The CDR3 spans 14 residues. CDR3: CASGSPRNQETQYF. The CDR3 DNA follows: TGTGCTAGTGGTAGCCCACGTAACCAAGAGACCCAGTACTTC. Based on the CDR3 plus reference TRBV12-5 and TRBJ2-5, the full variable domain is DARVTQTPRHKVTEMGQEVTMRCQPILGHNTVFWYRQTMMQGLELLAYFRNRAPLDDSGMPKDRFSAEMPDATLATLKIQPSEPRDSAVYFCASGSPRNQETQYFGPGTRLLVL.

The V gene is TRBV10-3, the J gene TRBJ1-4, with no clear D. This CDR3 has 16 residues. V was pared by 5 bases and J by 0 bases, with 13 bases between. Germline loops: CDR1 ENHRY, CDR2 SYGVKD. The CDR3 region is CAISSSDGATNEKLFF. The CDR3 nucleotides are TGTGCCATCAGTAGCTCAGACGGTGCAACTAATGAAAAACTGTTTTTT.

This clonotype was detected many times. V gene TRBV7-2 combines with J gene TRBJ2-3; no clear D gene. Trimming shortened V by 6 bases and J by 6 bases, and 13 bases separated the two germline ends. There are 13 residues in the CDR3. Germline V gene sequence: CDR1 SGHTA, CDR2 FQGNSA. The CDR3 protein is CASSGPFGDTQYF. In DNA, the CDR3 is TGTGCCAGCAGTGGGCCGTTTGGCGATACGCAGTATTTT.

As to this clonotype: Since a much larger clone is just one base distant, this may be a read error. The CDR3 does not end in the conserved phenylalanine or tryptophan, so this is likely a read error. V is TRBV11-2 and J is TRBJ2-7; tentative D call: TRBD2 (5 bases). From germline, CDR1 is SGHAT and CDR2 FQNNGV. This CDR3 has 14 amino acids. The V gene lost 3 bases and the J gene lost 3 bases, with 12 bases spanning the gap. CDR3 in amino acids: CASSFASSSYEQYL. The CDR3 coding sequence is TGTGCCAGCAGCTTCGCTAGCAGCAGCTACGAGCAGTACTTG.

This clonotype appeared many times. The rearrangement links TRBV20-1 to TRBJ1-1; D might be TRBD1 (5 bases). Germline assignment: CDR1 DFQATT and CDR2 SNEGSKA (reference sequence). V lost 2 bases and J lost 9, with 13 bases in between. CDR3 length: 12 residues. CDR3 bases: TGCAGTGCTAGATCTAAAGACAGACAAGCTTTCTTT. This codes for CSARSKDRQAFF.

This clonotype has ten or more counts. V gene TRBV27 combines with J gene TRBJ2-7; tentative D call: TRBD1 (6 bases). The V gene's germline CDR1 is MNHEY and CDR2 SMNVEV (reference sequence). The CDR3 contains 14 residues. The ends were cut back, 7 bases at V and 5 bases at J, with 18 bases in the middle. This CDR3 is CASKYGTRGHEQYF. The DNA for the CDR3 is TGTGCCAGCAAATACGGGACAAGGGGCCACGAGCAGTACTTC.

The rearrangement uses TRBV2 and TRBJ2-3; D might be TRBD1 or TRBD2, each matching 7 bases. Trimming took off 5 bases at V and 4 bases at J, with 16 bases between the two ends. Per germline, CDR1 SNHLY and CDR2 FYNNEI. This CDR3 region has 15 residues. The CDR3 sequence is CASSSSGGASDTQYF. CDR3 nucleotides: TGTGCCAGCAGTTCATCAGGGGGGGCCTCAGATACGCAGTATTTT.

This clonotype was seen more than once but under ten times. V gene TRBV19 combines with J gene TRBJ2-1, with no clear D. Trimming stripped 3 bases from V and 5 bases from J, with 11 bases between. CDR3 length: 14 residues. Germline CDR1 and CDR2: LNHDA and SQIVND (reference sequence). The CDR3: CASSIRESNNEQFF. The CDR3 DNA reads TGTGCCAGTAGTATTCGAGAATCAAACAATGAGCAGTTCTTC.

The chain links TRBV12-3 or TRBV12-4 to TRBJ2-7, with 8 bases identical to TRBD1. V was pared by 8 bases and J by 7 bases, with 10 bases of the junction left unmatched. CDR3 length equals 13 residues. The CDR3 spells CASSTRTGQEQYV. The CDR3 DNA is TGTGCCAGCTCGACCCGGACAGGGCAGGAGCAGTACGTC.

The sample holds many counts of this clonotype. The CDR3 spells CASSERAGGENNEQFF. The DNA for the CDR3 is TGTGCCAGCAGTGAAAGAGCGGGGGGCGAAAACAATGAGCAGTTCTTC. The rearrangement joins TRBV2 to TRBJ2-1; 9 positions agree with TRBD2. This CDR3 contains 16 residues. Germline V gene lookup returns CDR1 SNHLY and CDR2 FYNNEI. Trimming at V came to 2 bases and at J to 5 bases, leaving 7 bases not matched to a gene.

Ten or more counts support this clonotype. This chain joins TRBV28 and TRBJ1-5, with D maybe TRBD1 (5 bases). This CDR3 contains 15 residues. The V and J ends lost 1 base and 6 bases respectively, with 13 bases between them. CDR1 is MDHEN, CDR2 SYDVKM, per germline. In DNA, the CDR3 is TGTGCCAGCAGTTTATCGGGGGGGAGGACTCAGCCCCAGCATTTT. Its translation: CASSLSGGRTQPQHF.